Listed here are 17 T cell receptor beta chains from one sample, sequenced in a study of radiation and T cells in renal cell carcinoma. Treatment reported: 15 Gy SBRT to primary tumor, nephrectomy 4 weeks later. Profiling relied on immunoSEQ multiplex PCR, and the TCRdb table lists in-frame clones only, not all of them. The sample yields tens of thousands of clones, around 49% seen once. The sequenced sample was tumor tissue, obtained from a patient whose treatment included radiotherapy and nephrectomy. These receptors were obtained from a woman aged 45-60 years with renal cell carcinoma.

With regard to this clone: The junction departs from the called germline gene at one end, perhaps through a read error. The rearrangement joins TRBV5-4 to TRBJ1-4; D unresolved. This CDR3 has 14 amino acids. CDR1 SGHNT and CDR2 YYREEE come from the germline V gene (reference sequence). In DNA, the CDR3 is TGCGCCAGCAGCCAAGACCTACGGTCGGAAAAACTGTTTTTT. It codes for CASSQDLRSEKLFF.

This clone was seen more than once but under ten times. CDR3 residues: CAISGGDQPQHF. CDR3 coding DNA: TGTGCCATCTCAGGGGGTGATCAGCCCCAGCATTTT. V is TRBV10-3 and J is TRBJ1-5; 7 bases are a match to TRBD1. V shed 8 bases, J shed 5 bases, and the junction held 3 bases outside the gene matches. Germline values: CDR1 ENHRY, CDR2 SYGVKD. This CDR3 has 12 residues.

V is TRBV7-2 and J is TRBJ2-5; perhaps TRBD2 as D (5 bases). This CDR3 comprises 15 residues. Between the trimmed V and J ends, which lost 1 base and 4 bases, there was a span of 13 bases. In germline, CDR1 is SGHTA, CDR2 FQGNSA. The CDR3 protein is CASSLVASRRETQYF. The CDR3, as DNA: TGTGCCAGCAGCTTAGTAGCGAGTAGGAGAGAGACCCAGTACTTC.

This clone was counted only a few times. The chain has TRBV9 and TRBJ2-1; 9 bases map to TRBD1. The V gene end was trimmed by 5 bases and the J gene end by 8 bases; junction bases not matched to a gene: 2. CDR1 SGDLS and CDR2 YYNGEE come from the germline V gene. This CDR3 has 12 amino acids. In nucleotides, the CDR3 is TGTGCCAGCAGTTGGACAGGGGATGAGCAGTTCTTC. It translates to CASSWTGDEQFF.

V usage is TRBV5-6 and J usage is TRBJ2-5, with no clear D. CDR1 and CDR2 from the germline V gene are SGHDT and YYEEEE. The CDR3 loop spans 15 amino acids. Trimming took 1 base from V and 1 from J, leaving 11 bases between them. CDR3 nucleotides: TGTGCCAGCAGCTTGTTCGGCGAGACCCAAGAGACCCAGTACTTC. As protein: CASSLFGETQETQYF.

This clone occurred many times. At the DNA level, this CDR3 is encoded by other sequences in the same sample as well. This chain joins TRBV7-3 and TRBJ2-5, with D uncertain. CDR3 size: 13 residues. Germline V CDR1 and CDR2: SGHTA, FQGTGA. V gave up 3 bases and J gave up 1 base, with 6 bases separating them. The CDR3 DNA reads TGTGCCAGCAGCTTTACACCCCAAGAGACCCAGTACTTC. Translation gives CASSFTPQETQYF.

CDR3 in amino acids: CASSSRDRAGTEAFF. CDR3 DNA sequence: TGTGCCAGCAGTAGCCGGGACAGGGCTGGTACTGAAGCTTTCTTT. The chain employs TRBV6-1 and TRBJ1-1; TRBD1 agrees at 9 bases. The J segment lost 5 bases and the V segment lost 5 bases, leaving 9 bases of the junction unmatched. Germline lookup yields CDR1 MNHNS and CDR2 SASEGT. The CDR3 extends over 15 amino acids.

This chain uses TRBV7-2 with TRBJ1-5; 7 bases map to TRBD1. Trimming removed 2 bases from V and 9 bases from J; junction bases left unmatched: 1. This CDR3 spans 12 amino acids. Per the germline V gene, CDR1 is SGHTA and CDR2 is FQGNSA. The CDR3 spells CASSLSGGPQHF. CDR3 in DNA: TGTGCCAGCAGCTTATCAGGGGGGCCCCAGCATTTT. Together with reference TRBV7-2 and TRBJ1-5, the CDR3 gives the full variable domain: GAGVSQSPSNKVTEKGKDVELRCDPISGHTALYWYRQSLGQGLEFLIYFQGNSAPDKSGLPSDRFSAERTGGSVSTLTIQRTQQEDSAVYLCASSLSGGPQHFGDGTRLSIL.

This clone has just a few counts. The V and J genes are TRBV7-2 and TRBJ2-7, with D unresolved. Looked up from germline, CDR1 is SGHTA and CDR2 is FQGNSA. V dropped 5 bases and J dropped 2 bases, with 10 bases sitting between them. This CDR3 has 13 amino acids. CDR3 bases: TGTGCCAGCAGCCCACACACGGCCTACGAGCAGTACTTC. Its translation: CASSPHTAYEQYF.

The chain employs TRBV5-1 and TRBJ1-5; D not certain. Deletions cut 2 bases from V and 5 bases from J, with 8 bases between. CDR1 is SGHRS and CDR2 is YFSETQ in the germline V gene. CDR3 length: 13 residues. This CDR3 is CASSFSGDQPQHF. In nucleotides, the CDR3 is TGCGCCAGCAGCTTCTCAGGAGATCAGCCCCAGCATTTT.

The chain recombines TRBV14 with TRBJ1-1; D is unclear. The V end lost 4 bases, the J end lost 5 bases, and 11 bases lay between the germline ends. This CDR3 is built from 13 residues. The germline gives CDR1 SGHDN, CDR2 FVKESK. The CDR3 DNA is TGTGCCAGCAGCCCAACGCAGCCGACTGAAGCTTTCTTT. Amino acid sequence: CASSPTQPTEAFF. Looking up the rest from reference TRBV14 and TRBJ1-1 gives the full variable domain: EAGVTQFPSHSVIEKGQTVTLRCDPISGHDNLYWYRRVMGKEIKFLLHFVKESKQDESGMPNNRFLAERTGGTYSTLKVQPAELEDSGVYFCASSPTQPTEAFFGQGTRLTVV.

The sample holds a few counts of this clone. The gene calls are TRBV6-5 and TRBJ1-2, with D unresolved. Germline V gives CDR1 MNHEY, CDR2 SVGAGI. V gave up 6 bases and J gave up 8 bases, with 10 bases separating them. The CDR3 consists of 11 residues. CDR3 coding DNA: TGTGCCAGCAGAGCAGGCGGCGGCTACACCTTC. Its translation: CASRAGGGYTF.

Of note for this clone: Distinct nucleotide sequences in the sample also encode this CDR3. The V call is TRBV5-1, the J call TRBJ1-1; tentative D call: TRBD1 (5 bases). CDR1 SGHRS and CDR2 YFSETQ come from the germline V gene. V lost 3 bases and J lost 3, with 9 bases in between. This CDR3 comprises 13 residues. CDR3 sequence (DNA): TGCGCCAGCAGCTACGGGGGGGACACTGAAGCTTTCTTT. It is translated as CASSYGGDTEAFF.

The chain uses TRBV7-2 and TRBJ2-3, with 10 nucleotides matching TRBD1. Germline CDR1 reads SGHTA; CDR2 reads FQGNSA. The ends lost 5 bases at V and 3 bases at J; junction bases unmatched: 2. The CDR3 has 14 amino acids. As DNA, the CDR3 is TGTGCCAGCAGCCCGGGACAGGGGACAGATACGCAGTATTTT. Encoded protein: CASSPGQGTDTQYF.

This chain uses TRBV9 with TRBJ1-4; 9 bases agree with TRBD1. The junction had 11 bases not matched to a gene; V was cut back by 0 bases and J by 8 bases. This CDR3 is built from 17 residues. The germline V gene has CDR1 SGDLS and CDR2 YYNGEE. CDR3 in DNA: TGTGCCAGCAGCGTAGAGGGGACAGGGAATCTTGGGGAAAAACTGTTTTTT. Encoded protein: CASSVEGTGNLGEKLFF. Drawing the rest from reference TRBV9 and TRBJ1-4, the complete variable domain is DSGVTQTPKHLITATGQRVTLRCSPRSGDLSVYWYQQSLDQGLQFLIQYYNGEERAKGNILERFSAQQFPDLHSELNLSSLELGDSALYFCASSVEGTGNLGEKLFFGSGTQLSVL.

The gene calls are TRBV15 and TRBJ1-2, with 8 bases aligning to TRBD1. Germline loops: CDR1 LNHNV, CDR2 YYDKDF (reference sequence). CDR3 size: 15 residues. The V segment lost 1 base and the J segment 4 bases; nucleotides outside the gene matches: 5. The CDR3 DNA sequence: TGTGCCACCAGCAGAGGACAGGGGCTCAGCTATGGCTACACCTTC. Protein sequence: CATSRGQGLSYGYTF. Filled out from reference TRBV15 and TRBJ1-2, the complete variable domain reads DAMVIQNPRYQVTQFGKPVTLSCSQTLNHNVMYWYQQKSSQAPKLLFHYYDKDFNNEADTPDNFQSRRPNTSFCFLDIRSPGLGDTAMYLCATSRGQGLSYGYTFGSGTRLTVV.

This clone was recorded at least ten times. The chain is built from TRBV11-2 and TRBJ1-2; no firm D call. This CDR3 comprises 15 residues. CDR1 is SGHAT and CDR2 is FQNNGV in the germline V gene. Trimming left V 3 bases short and J 4 bases short, with 15 bases between. CDR3 region: CASSLAIRGSYGYTF. The CDR3 DNA reads as TGTGCCAGCAGCTTGGCCATTCGGGGAAGCTATGGCTACACCTTC.